These T cell receptor beta chains were read from a single sample in a study of blood T cell repertoires in COVID-19. The protocol was immunoSEQ multiplex PCR, while the TCRdb copy is restricted to in-frame clones and leaves out a portion. Among 20,000 or so clones listed, about 90% were seen once. The material sequenced was peripheral blood. The receptor set was obtained from a human donor with active COVID-19. The donor label of this sample is uncertain. CDR3s include the opening cysteine and the closing phenylalanine or tryptophan. Fields, in order: clone size, V gene, J gene, CDR3 length, D gene, CDR3 protein, CDR3 DNA. A D gene is named only where the DNA matches it firmly. Size is stated for part of the rows, as once, few or many counts, or as a class when the clone is expanded.

-,TRBV28,TRBJ1-2,13,-,CASSPWTANGYTF,TGTGCCAGCAGTCCGTGGACAGCAAATGGCTACACCTTC
-,TRBV5-5,TRBJ2-3,18,TRBD2,CASSLASGRLTWTDTQYF,TGTGCCAGCAGCTTGGCCAGCGGGAGATTGACTTGGACAGATACGCAGTATTTT
-,TRBV6-5,TRBJ2-3,13,-,CASSSRESDTQYF,TGTGCCAGCAGTTCCCGGGAGTCAGATACGCAGTATTTT
-,TRBV5-4,TRBJ2-1,15,-,CASSSVPGPNNEQFF,TGTGCCAGCAGCTCAGTACCAGGGCCTAACAATGAGCAGTTCTTC
-,TRBV27,TRBJ1-5,15,-,CASSLNRDSNQPQHF,TGTGCCAGCAGTTTGAACAGGGATAGCAATCAGCCCCAGCATTTT
few,TRBV11-2,TRBJ2-7,13,TRBD2,CASRLAGDYEQYF,TGTGCCAGCAGACTAGCGGGAGACTACGAGCAGTACTTC
-,TRBV7-6,TRBJ2-3,15,-,CASSLQGRRFDTQYF,TGTGCCAGCAGCTTACAGGGGAGAAGGTTTGATACGCAGTATTTT
-,TRBV19,TRBJ1-4,13,-,CASSRDKHEKLFF,TGTGCCAGTAGTAGGGACAAGCATGAAAAACTGTTTTTT
-,TRBV9,TRBJ2-2,16,-,CASSVGASPNTGELFF,TGTGCCAGCAGCGTAGGGGCTAGCCCGAACACCGGGGAGCTGTTTTTT
-,TRBV2,TRBJ1-5,15,TRBD1,CASTRDRGPNQPQHF,TGTGCCAGCACCCGAGACAGGGGGCCGAATCAGCCCCAGCATTTT
-,TRBV6-6,TRBJ1-5,17,TRBD1,CASSPPGQGGINQPQHF,TGTGCCAGCAGTCCCCCGGGACAGGGGGGCATCAATCAGCCCCAGCATTTT
few,TRBV11-1,TRBJ2-7,14,-,CASSQGRESYEQYF,TGTGCCAGCAGCCAGGGGAGGGAATCCTACGAGCAGTACTTC
-,TRBV10-3,TRBJ2-7,14,TRBD1,CAIRGTGGPDEQYF,TGTGCCATCAGAGGAACAGGGGGTCCGGACGAGCAGTACTTC
-,TRBV7-2,TRBJ1-3,15,-,CASRDQGSSGNTIYF,TGTGCCAGCAGGGACCAGGGCAGCTCTGGAAACACCATATATTTT
-,TRBV19,TRBJ1-1,14,-,CASSEGSGRTEAFF,TGTGCCAGTAGTGAGGGGAGCGGGCGGACTGAAGCTTTCTTT
-,TRBV27,TRBJ1-6,14,-,CASSLWAAVSPLHF,TGTGCCAGCAGTTTATGGGCCGCTGTTTCACCCCTCCACTTT
-,TRBV7-9,TRBJ2-6,17,TRBD2,CASSFAAGGSGANVLTF,TGTGCCAGCAGCTTCGCAGCGGGAGGGTCTGGGGCCAACGTCCTGACTTTC
-,TRBV7-8,TRBJ2-7,13,-,CASSESESYEQYF,TGTGCCAGCAGCGAGTCCGAATCCTACGAGCAGTACTTC
-,TRBV2,TRBJ2-5,14,TRBD1,CASSWTGVQETQYF,TGTGCCAGCAGTTGGACAGGGGTCCAAGAGACCCAGTACTTC
-,TRBV21-1,TRBJ2-7,14,-,CASRGGFPKDEQYF,TGTGCCAGCAGAGGCGGGTTCCCAAAAGACGAGCAGTACTTC
-,TRBV6-4,TRBJ1-1,15,-,CASSGGVFMNTEAFF,TGTGCCAGCAGTGGGGGAGTCTTTATGAACACTGAAGCTTTCTTT
-,TRBV6-5,TRBJ2-5,14,TRBD1,CASTRTGAGETQYF,TGTGCCAGCACCAGGACAGGGGCGGGGGAGACCCAGTACTTC
-,TRBV11-2,TRBJ2-5,16,TRBD1,CASSRDRGLSGETQYF,TGTGCCAGCAGCCGGGACAGGGGGCTTTCAGGGGAGACCCAGTACTTC
few,TRBV18,TRBJ2-7,14,TRBD1,CASSPGQAPLEQYF,TGTGCCAGCTCACCGGGACAGGCGCCCCTCGAGCAGTACTTC
-,TRBV19,TRBJ2-7,14,TRBD2,CASSNRGLDYEQYF,TGTGCCAGTAGTAACCGGGGACTAGACTACGAGCAGTACTTC
few,TRBV24-1,TRBJ2-5,16,-,CATSRQGGVYQETQYF,TGTGCCACCAGTCGTCAGGGTGGAGTATACCAAGAGACCCAGTACTTC
-,TRBV11-1,TRBJ1-1,14,TRBD1,CASRGGRGPDEAFF,TGTGCCAGCAGGGGGGGCAGGGGGCCCGATGAAGCTTTCTTT
-,TRBV5-5,TRBJ1-2,14,TRBD1,CASSFRTGVEGYTF,TGTGCCAGCAGCTTTAGGACAGGGGTAGAGGGCTACACCTTC
-,TRBV7-6,TRBJ2-3,17,TRBD2,CASSLYGASGIQDTQYF,TGTGCCAGCAGCTTGTACGGGGCTAGCGGGATACAAGATACGCAGTATTTT
-,TRBV6-1,TRBJ2-1,15,TRBD1,CASSEGRQGARKKFF,TGTGCCAGCAGTGAGGGGCGACAGGGGGCGCGAAAAAAGTTCTTC
-,TRBV19,TRBJ1-5,15,-,CASSIRAGSNQPQHF,TGTGCCAGTAGTATAAGGGCGGGGAGCAATCAGCCCCAGCATTTT
-,TRBV6-2/TRBV6-3,TRBJ1-5,16,TRBD1,CASSSRDRGPGQPQHF,TGTGCCAGCAGTAGCCGTGACAGGGGCCCCGGTCAGCCCCAGCATTTT
-,TRBV4-3,TRBJ2-3,16,TRBD2,CASSQVLAGYTDTQYF,TGCGCCAGCAGCCAAGTACTAGCGGGATACACAGATACGCAGTATTTT
-,TRBV29-1,TRBJ1-1,14,-,CSVEGRHSNTEAFF,TGCAGCGTTGAAGGCAGACACTCGAACACTGAAGCTTTCTTT
-,TRBV19,TRBJ2-7,14,-,CASSFRLASYEQYF,TGTGCCAGTAGTTTTCGACTGGCGTCCTACGAGCAGTACTTC
-,TRBV20-1,TRBJ2-5,11,-,CSAQDQETQYF,TGCAGTGCTCAGGATCAAGAGACCCAGTACTTC
-,TRBV5-4,TRBJ1-2,14,-,CASSLVGEINGYTF,TGTGCCAGCAGCTTGGTGGGAGAAATCAATGGCTACACCTTC
-,TRBV13,TRBJ2-5,15,TRBD1,CASSNRDRGQETQYF,TGTGCCAGCAGCAACCGGGACAGGGGTCAAGAGACCCAGTACTTC
-,TRBV27,TRBJ2-3,16,TRBD2,CASKEQTSERPYTQYF,TGTGCCAGCAAAGAACAGACTAGCGAACGACCTTATACGCAGTATTTT
-,TRBV28,TRBJ2-1,15,-,CASSSPKDWSNEQFF,TGTGCCAGCAGTTCGCCCAAAGACTGGAGTAATGAGCAGTTCTTC
-,TRBV11-1,TRBJ2-1,16,TRBD2,CASSLAPSGREVEQFF,TGTGCCAGCAGCTTAGCGCCGAGCGGGAGGGAGGTTGAGCAGTTCTTC